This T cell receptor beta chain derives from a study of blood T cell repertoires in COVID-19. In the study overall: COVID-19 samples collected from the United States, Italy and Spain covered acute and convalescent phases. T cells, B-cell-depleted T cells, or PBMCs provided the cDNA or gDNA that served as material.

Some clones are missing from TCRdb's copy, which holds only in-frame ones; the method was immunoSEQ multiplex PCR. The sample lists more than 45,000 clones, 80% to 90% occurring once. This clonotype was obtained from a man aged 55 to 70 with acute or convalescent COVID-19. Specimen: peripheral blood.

CDR3 in amino acids: CASRDRRNTGELFF. CDR3 sequence (DNA): TGTGCCAGTAGAGACAGGAGGAACACCGGGGAGCTGTTTTTT. This chain joins TRBV19 and TRBJ2-2, with D perhaps TRBD1 (6 bases). The CDR3 has 14 residues. The V end lost 6 bases, the J end lost 1 base, and 9 bases lay between the germline ends. The germline V gene encodes CDR1 LNHDA and CDR2 SQIVND (reference sequence).